This is a list of T cell receptor beta chains from one sample in a study of metastatic and nonmetastatic thyroid tumors. TCRdb used MiXCR to call clones anew from the PCR reads. The sample contains just under 60,000 clones, about a sixth of which appear only once. The sample consisted of blood. All receptors come from a male donor with papillary thyroid cancer or a benign thyroid nodule (not recorded which). Some clones in this sample may be carry-over from other donors' samples. CDR3s include the opening cysteine and the closing phenylalanine or tryptophan. The order of the fields is clone size, J gene, D gene, V gene, CDR3 protein, CDR3 DNA. A D gene is named only where the DNA matches it firmly. Clone size is stated in some rows and not others, as once, few, many or a class when expanded.

clone size: many; J gene: TRBJ2-3; D gene: .; V gene: TRBV6-5; CDR3 protein: CASSYGQGATDTQYF; CDR3 DNA: TGTGCCAGCAGTTATGGTCAGGGTGCCACAGATACGCAGTATTTT
clone size: many; J gene: TRBJ2-5; D gene: .; V gene: TRBV3-1; CDR3 protein: CASSDSLSGMETQYF; CDR3 DNA: TGTGCCAGCAGCGACAGCCTTTCGGGGATGGAGACCCAGTACTTC
clone size: few; J gene: TRBJ2-3; D gene: TRBD1; V gene: TRBV28; CDR3 protein: CAITSGRQGADTQYF; CDR3 DNA: TGTGCCATCACCTCGGGCCGGCAGGGGGCAGATACGCAGTATTTT
clone size: many; J gene: TRBJ2-1; D gene: .; V gene: TRBV30; CDR3 protein: CAWSVPTWGRPHNEQFF; CDR3 DNA: TGTGCCTGGAGTGTACCGACCTGGGGCAGGCCGCACAATGAGCAGTTCTTC
clone size: many; J gene: TRBJ2-1; D gene: TRBD2; V gene: TRBV5-1; CDR3 protein: CASSRLTSGRGNEQFF; CDR3 DNA: TGCGCCAGCAGCCGCCTGACTAGCGGGAGGGGAAATGAGCAGTTCTTC
clone size: many; J gene: TRBJ2-2; D gene: .; V gene: TRBV7-8; CDR3 protein: CASSLNTGGSGELFF; CDR3 DNA: TGTGCCAGCAGCTTAAATACAGGCGGGTCCGGGGAGCTGTTTTTT
clone size: many; J gene: TRBJ2-1; D gene: TRBD2; V gene: TRBV15; CDR3 protein: CATSRDSGGANEQFF; CDR3 DNA: TGTGCCACCAGCAGAGATAGCGGGGGGGCCAATGAGCAGTTCTTC
clone size: many; J gene: TRBJ2-5; D gene: .; V gene: TRBV27; CDR3 protein: CASSSTDSQETQYF; CDR3 DNA: TGTGCCAGCAGTTCCACCGACAGTCAAGAGACCCAGTACTTC
clone size: many; J gene: TRBJ2-5; D gene: .; V gene: TRBV6-2/TRBV6-3; CDR3 protein: CASSYSMSSPKQETQYF; CDR3 DNA: TGTGCCAGCAGTTACTCGATGAGTTCCCCGAAACAAGAGACCCAGTACTTC
clone size: many; J gene: TRBJ1-2; D gene: .; V gene: TRBV2; CDR3 protein: CASSVLGDLGSSYTF; CDR3 DNA: TGTGCCAGCAGTGTTTTAGGGGATCTGGGCTCGAGCTACACCTTC
clone size: .; J gene: TRBJ2-7; D gene: .; V gene: TRBV20-1; CDR3 protein: CSARDIGGVYEQYF; CDR3 DNA: TGCAGTGCTAGAGATATCGGGGGTGTTTACGAGCAGTACTTC
clone size: many; J gene: TRBJ1-6; D gene: .; V gene: TRBV20-1; CDR3 protein: CSARKGDSPLHF; CDR3 DNA: TGCAGTGCTAGAAAGGGCGATTCACCCCTCCACTTT
clone size: many; J gene: TRBJ2-1; D gene: .; V gene: TRBV30; CDR3 protein: CAWSAASEQFF; CDR3 DNA: TGTGCCTGGAGTGCCGCCAGTGAGCAGTTCTTC
clone size: many; J gene: TRBJ1-5; D gene: .; V gene: TRBV20-1; CDR3 protein: CSARDGGGWQPQHF; CDR3 DNA: TGCAGTGCTAGAGATGGGGGGGGCTGGCAGCCCCAGCATTTT
clone size: many; J gene: TRBJ2-7; D gene: TRBD1; V gene: TRBV5-1; CDR3 protein: CASSEDRAEQYF; CDR3 DNA: TGCGCCAGCAGCGAAGACAGGGCTGAGCAGTACTTC
clone size: many; J gene: TRBJ1-2; D gene: .; V gene: TRBV6-5; CDR3 protein: CASSYSNYGYTF; CDR3 DNA: TGTGCCAGCAGTTACTCAAACTATGGCTACACCTTC
clone size: many; J gene: TRBJ1-2; D gene: .; V gene: TRBV7-9; CDR3 protein: CASSSTGYGYTF; CDR3 DNA: TGTGCCAGCAGCTCGACGGGCTATGGCTACACCTTC